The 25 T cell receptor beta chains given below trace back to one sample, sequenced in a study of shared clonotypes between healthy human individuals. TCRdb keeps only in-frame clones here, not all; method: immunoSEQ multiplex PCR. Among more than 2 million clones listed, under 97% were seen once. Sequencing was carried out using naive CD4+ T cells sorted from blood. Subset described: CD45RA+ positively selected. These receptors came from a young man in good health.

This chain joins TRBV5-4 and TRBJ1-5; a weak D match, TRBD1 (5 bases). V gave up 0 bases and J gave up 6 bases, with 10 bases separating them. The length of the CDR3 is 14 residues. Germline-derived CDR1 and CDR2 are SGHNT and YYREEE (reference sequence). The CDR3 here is CASSLGGVAQPQHF. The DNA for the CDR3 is TGTGCCAGCAGCTTGGGAGGGGTGGCTCAGCCCCAGCATTTT.

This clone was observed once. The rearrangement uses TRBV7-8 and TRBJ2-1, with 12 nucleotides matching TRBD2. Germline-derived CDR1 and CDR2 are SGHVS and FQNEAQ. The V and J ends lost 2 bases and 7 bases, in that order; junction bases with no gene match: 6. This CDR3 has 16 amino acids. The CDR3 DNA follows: TGTGCCAGCAGCTTACGAGCCGGGACTAGCGGGAATGAGCAGTTCTTC. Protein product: CASSLRAGTSGNEQFF.

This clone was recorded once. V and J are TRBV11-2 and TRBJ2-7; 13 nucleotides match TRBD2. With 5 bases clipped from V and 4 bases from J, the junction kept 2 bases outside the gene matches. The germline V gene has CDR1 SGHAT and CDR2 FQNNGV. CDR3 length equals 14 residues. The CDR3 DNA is TGTGCCAGCAGCGCGACTAGCGGGAGGTACGAGCAGTACTTC. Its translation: CASSATSGRYEQYF.

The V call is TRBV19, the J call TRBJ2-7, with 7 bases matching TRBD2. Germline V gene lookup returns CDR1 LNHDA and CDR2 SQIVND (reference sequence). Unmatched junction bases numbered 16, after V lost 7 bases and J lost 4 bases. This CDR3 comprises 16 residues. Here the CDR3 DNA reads TGTGCCAGTACCAAAAGTCCTCGGGCGGGAGTATACGAGCAGTACTTC. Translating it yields CASTKSPRAGVYEQYF.

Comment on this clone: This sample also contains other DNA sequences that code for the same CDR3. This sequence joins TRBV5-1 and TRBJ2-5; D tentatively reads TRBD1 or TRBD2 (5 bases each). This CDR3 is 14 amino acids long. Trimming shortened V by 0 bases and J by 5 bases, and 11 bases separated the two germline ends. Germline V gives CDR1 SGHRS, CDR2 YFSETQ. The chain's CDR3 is CASSLGDRVETQYF. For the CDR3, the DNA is TGCGCCAGCAGCTTGGGGGACCGCGTGGAGACCCAGTACTTC.

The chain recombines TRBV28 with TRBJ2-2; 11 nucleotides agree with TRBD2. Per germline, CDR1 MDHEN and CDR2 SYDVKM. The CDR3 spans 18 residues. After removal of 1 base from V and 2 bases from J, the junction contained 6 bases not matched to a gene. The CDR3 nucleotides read TGTGCCAGCAGTTTATCCGCTAGCGGGGGGACAAACACCGGGGAGCTGTTTTTT. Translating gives CASSLSASGGTNTGELFF.

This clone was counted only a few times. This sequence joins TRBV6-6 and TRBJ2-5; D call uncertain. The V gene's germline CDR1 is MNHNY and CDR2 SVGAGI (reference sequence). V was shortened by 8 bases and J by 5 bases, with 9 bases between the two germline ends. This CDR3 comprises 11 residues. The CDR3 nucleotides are TGTGCCAGCGTATGGGGTGAGACCCAGTACTTC. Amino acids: CASVWGETQYF.

The CDR3 DNA reads TGTGCAACAGGGGACAGCTCCTACGAGCAGTACTTC. Its translation is CATGDSSYEQYF. The chain uses TRBV30 and TRBJ2-7; 7 nucleotides match TRBD1. Germline assignment: CDR1 GTSNPN and CDR2 SVGIG (reference sequence). The length of the CDR3 is 12 residues.

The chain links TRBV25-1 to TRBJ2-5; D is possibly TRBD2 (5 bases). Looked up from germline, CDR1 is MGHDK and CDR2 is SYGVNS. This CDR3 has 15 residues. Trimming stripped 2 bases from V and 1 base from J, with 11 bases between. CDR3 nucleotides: TGTGCCAGCAGTGAAGGAGGAACAGCCCAAGAGACCCAGTACTTC. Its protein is CASSEGGTAQETQYF.

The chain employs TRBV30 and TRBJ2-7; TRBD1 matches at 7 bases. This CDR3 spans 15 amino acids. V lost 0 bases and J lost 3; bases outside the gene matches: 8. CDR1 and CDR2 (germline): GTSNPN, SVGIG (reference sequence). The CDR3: CAWSVPGQSYYEQYF. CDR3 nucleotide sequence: TGTGCCTGGAGTGTACCGGGACAGAGCTACTACGAGCAGTACTTC.

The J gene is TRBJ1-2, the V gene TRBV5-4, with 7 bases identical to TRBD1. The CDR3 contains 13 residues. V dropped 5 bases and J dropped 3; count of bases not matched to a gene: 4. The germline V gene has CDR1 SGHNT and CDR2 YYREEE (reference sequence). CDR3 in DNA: TGTGCCAGCAGGCACACAGGGGACTATGGCTACACCTTC. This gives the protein CASRHTGDYGYTF.

CDR3 amino acids: CASSDLQGAIEKLFF. CDR3 sequence (DNA): TGTGCCAGCAGTGACTTACAGGGGGCGATCGAAAAACTGTTTTTT. The V call is TRBV2, the J call TRBJ1-4; TRBD1 agrees at 9 bases. V trimming: 3 bases; J trimming: 8 bases; junction bases outside the gene matches: 7. The CDR3 consists of 15 residues. Germline lookup yields CDR1 SNHLY and CDR2 FYNNEI.

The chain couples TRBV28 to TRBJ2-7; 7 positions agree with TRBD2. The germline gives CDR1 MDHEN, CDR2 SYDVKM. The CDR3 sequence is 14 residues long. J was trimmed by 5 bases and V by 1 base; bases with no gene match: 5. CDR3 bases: TGTGCCAGCAGTTTATCGGCTGGGAGGGACGAGCAGTACTTC. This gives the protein CASSLSAGRDEQYF.

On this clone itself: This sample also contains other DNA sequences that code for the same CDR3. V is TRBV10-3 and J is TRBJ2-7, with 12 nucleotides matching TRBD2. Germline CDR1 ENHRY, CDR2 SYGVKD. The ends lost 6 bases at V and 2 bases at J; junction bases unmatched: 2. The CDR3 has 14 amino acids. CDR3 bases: TGTGCCATCAGCGGACTAGCGGGAACCTACGAGCAGTACTTC. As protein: CAISGLAGTYEQYF.

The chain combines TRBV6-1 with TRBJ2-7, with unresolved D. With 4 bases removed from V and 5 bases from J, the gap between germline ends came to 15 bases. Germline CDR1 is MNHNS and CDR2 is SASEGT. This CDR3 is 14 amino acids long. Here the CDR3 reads CASSVVRGVDEQYF. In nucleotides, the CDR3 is TGTGCCAGCAGTGTCGTTCGCGGTGTCGACGAGCAGTACTTC.

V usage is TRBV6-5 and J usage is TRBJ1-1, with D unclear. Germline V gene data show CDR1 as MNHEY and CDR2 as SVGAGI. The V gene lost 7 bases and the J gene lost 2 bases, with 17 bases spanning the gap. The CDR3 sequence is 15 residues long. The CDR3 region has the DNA TGTGCCAGCAATCCGGGCCAGACGTTTAACACTGAAGCTTTCTTT. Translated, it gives CASNPGQTFNTEAFF.

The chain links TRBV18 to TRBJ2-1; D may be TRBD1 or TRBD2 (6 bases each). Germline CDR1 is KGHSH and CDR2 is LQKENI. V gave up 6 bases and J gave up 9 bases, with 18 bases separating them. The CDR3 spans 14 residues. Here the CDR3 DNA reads TGTGCCAGCTCCACCTCGAGGGGGGTCAGTGAGCAGTTCTTC. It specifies CASSTSRGVSEQFF.

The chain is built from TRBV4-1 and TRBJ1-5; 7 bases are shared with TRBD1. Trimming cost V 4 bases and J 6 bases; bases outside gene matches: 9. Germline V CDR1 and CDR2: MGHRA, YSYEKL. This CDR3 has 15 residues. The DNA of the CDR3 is TGCGCCAGCAGCCTCCGGACAGGTGAGGGTCAGCCCCAGCATTTT. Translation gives CASSLRTGEGQPQHF.

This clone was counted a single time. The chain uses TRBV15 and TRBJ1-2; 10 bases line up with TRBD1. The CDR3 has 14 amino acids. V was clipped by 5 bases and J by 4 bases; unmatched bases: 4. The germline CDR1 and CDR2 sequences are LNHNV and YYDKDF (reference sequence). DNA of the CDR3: TGTGCCACCAGCTTAGACAGGGGGCCCTATGGCTACACCTTC. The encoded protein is CATSLDRGPYGYTF.

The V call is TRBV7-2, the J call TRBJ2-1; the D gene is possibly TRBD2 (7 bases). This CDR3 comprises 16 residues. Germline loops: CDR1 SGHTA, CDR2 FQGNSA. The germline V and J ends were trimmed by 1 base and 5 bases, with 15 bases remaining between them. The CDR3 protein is CASSLGGGGIHNEQFF. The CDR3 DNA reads TGTGCCAGCAGCTTAGGAGGGGGGGGAATCCACAATGAGCAGTTCTTC.

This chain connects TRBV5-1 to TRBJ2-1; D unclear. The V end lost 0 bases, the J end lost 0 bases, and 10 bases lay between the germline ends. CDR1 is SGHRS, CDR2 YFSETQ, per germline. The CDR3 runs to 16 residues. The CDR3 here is CASSLAGFSSYNEQFF. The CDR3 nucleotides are TGCGCCAGCAGCTTGGCCGGCTTTAGCTCCTACAATGAGCAGTTCTTC.

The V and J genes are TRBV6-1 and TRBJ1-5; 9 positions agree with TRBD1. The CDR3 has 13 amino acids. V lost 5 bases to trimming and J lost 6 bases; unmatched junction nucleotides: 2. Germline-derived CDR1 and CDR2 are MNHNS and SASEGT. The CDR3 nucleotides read TGTGCCAGCAGTACGACAGGGGGTCAGCCCCAGCATTTT. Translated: CASSTTGGQPQHF.

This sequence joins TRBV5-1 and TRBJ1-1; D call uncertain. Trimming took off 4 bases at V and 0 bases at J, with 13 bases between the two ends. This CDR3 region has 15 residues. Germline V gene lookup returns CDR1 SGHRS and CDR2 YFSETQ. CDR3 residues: CASSEGPLMNTEAFF. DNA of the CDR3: TGCGCCAGCAGCGAAGGACCGCTTATGAACACTGAAGCTTTCTTT.

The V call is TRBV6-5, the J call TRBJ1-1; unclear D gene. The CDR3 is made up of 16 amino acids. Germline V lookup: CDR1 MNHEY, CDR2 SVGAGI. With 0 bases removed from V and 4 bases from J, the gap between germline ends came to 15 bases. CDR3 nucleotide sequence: TGTGCCAGCAGTTACTCGACACTGGGGTTAGGCACTGAAGCTTTCTTT. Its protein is CASSYSTLGLGTEAFF.

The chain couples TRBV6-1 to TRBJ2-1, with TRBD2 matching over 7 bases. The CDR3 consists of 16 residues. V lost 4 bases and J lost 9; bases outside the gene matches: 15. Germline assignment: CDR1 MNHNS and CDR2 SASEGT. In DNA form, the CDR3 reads TGTGCCAGCAGTGGCAGGGTAGCGGGCTTTAGCGGTGAGCAGTTCTTC. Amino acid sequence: CASSGRVAGFSGEQFF.